These 10 T cell receptor beta chains came from one sample sequenced in a study of Graves' ophthalmopathy and Graves' hyperthyroidism. Using RNA transcripts, the TCR beta CDR3 regions were amplified. HTBI-primed RT-PCR formed the first round, and a multiplex PCR formed the second. TCRdb analysed the multiplex PCR reads with MiXCR anew, one entry per CDR3 protein. The repertoire has about 700,000 distinct CDR3 sequences, more than 40% of them found once; the top ten carry 3% to 3.5%. The sequenced sample was peripheral blood. The receptors originated from an adult man with Graves' ophthalmopathy.

For this clonotype: Given a much more abundant clone one base away, this may be a read error. Because it lacks the conserved phenylalanine or tryptophan at the end, this CDR3 is likely a read error. The gene calls are TRBV7-9 and TRBJ2-7, with D perhaps matching TRBD2 (6 bases). Germline V gives CDR1 SEHNR, CDR2 FQNEAQ (reference sequence). Trimming removed 0 bases at V and 3 bases at J, with 12 bases between. The CDR3 is 15 residues long. CDR3 in amino acids: CASSLAVGGVYEQYC. CDR3 DNA sequence: TGTGCCAGCAGCTTAGCTGTTGGCGGGGTCTACGAGCAGTACTGC.

The V and J genes are TRBV29-1 and TRBJ2-7; 10 bases are shared with TRBD1. The CDR3 has 14 amino acids. Germline CDR1 SQVTM, CDR2 ANQGSEA. The J segment lost 7 bases and the V segment lost 3 bases, leaving 9 bases of the junction unmatched. This chain's CDR3 is CSVEGQGPYNEQYF. The CDR3 coding sequence is TGCAGCGTTGAGGGACAGGGGCCGTACAATGAGCAGTACTTC.

The CDR3 sequence is CASSGRTPDEQFF. In DNA, the CDR3 is TGTGCCAGCAGCGGCAGGACCCCCGATGAGCAGTTCTTC. The V gene is TRBV2, the J gene TRBJ2-5; D gene uncertain. The J call could be wrong; TRBJ2-1 is a better fit for the DNA end. CDR1 is SNHLY and CDR2 is FYNNEI in the germline V gene. The CDR3 consists of 13 residues.

This clonotype has ten or more counts. The chain is built from TRBV4-3 and TRBJ1-6; D gene ambiguous. The CDR3 is 15 amino acids. V was shortened by 0 bases and J by 4 bases, with 7 bases between the two germline ends. Germline V lookup: CDR1 LGHNA, CDR2 YSLEER. CDR3 in amino acids: CASSQERAYNSPLHF. The DNA of the CDR3 is TGCGCCAGCAGCCAAGAGCGGGCATATAATTCACCCCTCCACTTT.

This clonotype was observed at least ten times. The V and J genes are TRBV19 and TRBJ1-2; maybe TRBD1 (5 bases). The V gene's germline CDR1 is LNHDA and CDR2 SQIVND (reference sequence). This CDR3 contains 15 residues. V lost 5 bases and J 6 bases, leaving 19 bases between the germline ends. The CDR3: CASSSALVAGDGYTF. The CDR3 DNA reads TGTGCCAGTAGTTCTGCCTTGGTCGCGGGGGATGGCTACACCTTC.

The V call is TRBV10-3, the J call TRBJ2-7; D not certain. Germline CDR1 ENHRY, CDR2 SYGVKD. CDR3 length: 14 amino acids. Trimming removed 6 bases from V and 2 bases from J, with 14 bases in between. CDR3 sequence (DNA): TGTGCCATCAGCAGTCTGGGGAAGGCCTACGAGCAGTACTTC. It is translated as CAISSLGKAYEQYF.

The gene calls are TRBV7-3 and TRBJ1-2; maybe TRBD1 (6 bases). This CDR3 contains 14 residues. Germline CDR1 SGHTA, CDR2 FQGTGA. V was cut by 5 bases and J by 9 bases, with 19 bases left in between. The CDR3 sequence: CASSPGGGSSSYTF. The CDR3 nucleotides are TGTGCCAGCAGCCCCGGGGGGGGCAGCAGCAGCTACACCTTC.

In its sample, this clonotype was seen many times. V gene TRBV10-3 combines with J gene TRBJ2-7; D not certain. Trimming cost V 3 bases and J 4 bases, with 4 bases left between them. Germline V CDR1 and CDR2: ENHRY, SYGVKD. The CDR3 is 11 residues long. The CDR3 DNA reads TGTGCCATCAGTGACAGTTACGAGCAGTACTTC. The encoded protein is CAISDSYEQYF.

Points on this clonotype: Lacking the conserved final phenylalanine or tryptophan, this CDR3 likely reflects a read error. The chain links TRBV7-9 to TRBJ2-7; the match to TRBD1 covers 10 bases. The V gene end was trimmed by 2 bases and the J gene end by 6 bases; junction bases not matched to a gene: 10. CDR3 length equals 16 residues. Germline V gene lookup returns CDR1 SEHNR and CDR2 FQNEAQ (reference sequence). CDR3 coding DNA: TGTGCCAGCAGCTTAACCTCCGGGACAGGGGTTCTCGAGCAGTACCTC. Translated: CASSLTSGTGVLEQYL.

This clonotype came up a few times. Sequence at one end of the junction differs from germline and may be a read error. The chain is built from TRBV6-1 and TRBJ1-1; unclear D gene. Germline V lookup: CDR1 MNHNS, CDR2 SASEGT. This CDR3 has 12 residues. CDR3 region: CTSSESGVKAFF. The CDR3 region has the DNA TGTACCAGCAGTGAGAGTGGAGTCAAAGCTTTCTTT.